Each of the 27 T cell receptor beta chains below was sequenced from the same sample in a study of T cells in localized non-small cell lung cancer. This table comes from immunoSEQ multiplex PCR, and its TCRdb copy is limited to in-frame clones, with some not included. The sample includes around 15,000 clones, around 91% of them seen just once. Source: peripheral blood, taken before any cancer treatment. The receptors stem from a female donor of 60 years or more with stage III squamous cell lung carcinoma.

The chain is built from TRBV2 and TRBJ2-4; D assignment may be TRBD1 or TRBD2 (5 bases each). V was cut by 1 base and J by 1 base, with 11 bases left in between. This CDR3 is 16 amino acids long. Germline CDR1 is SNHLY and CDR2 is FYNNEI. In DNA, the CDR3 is TGTGCCAGCAGTGAAGTTGGGGGAGCGGCCAAAAACATTCAGTACTTC. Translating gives CASSEVGGAAKNIQYF.

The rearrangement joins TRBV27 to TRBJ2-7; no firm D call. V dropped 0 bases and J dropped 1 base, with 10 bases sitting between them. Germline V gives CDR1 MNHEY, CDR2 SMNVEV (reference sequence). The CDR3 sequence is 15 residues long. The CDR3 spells CASSLSTGSSYEQYF. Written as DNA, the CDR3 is TGTGCCAGCAGTTTATCCACGGGTTCTTCCTACGAGCAGTACTTC.

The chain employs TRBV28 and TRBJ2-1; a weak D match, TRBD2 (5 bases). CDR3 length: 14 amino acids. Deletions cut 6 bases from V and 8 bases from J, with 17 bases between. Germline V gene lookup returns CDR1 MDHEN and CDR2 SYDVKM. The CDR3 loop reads CASRGPGGQDEQFF. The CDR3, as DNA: TGTGCCAGCAGAGGACCCGGAGGTCAAGATGAGCAGTTCTTC.

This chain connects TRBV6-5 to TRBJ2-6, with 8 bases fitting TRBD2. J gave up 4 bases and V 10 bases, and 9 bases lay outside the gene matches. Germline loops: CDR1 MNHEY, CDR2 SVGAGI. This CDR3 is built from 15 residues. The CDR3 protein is CAIRTGGAGANVLTF. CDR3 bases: TGTGCCATTCGAACGGGGGGGGCCGGGGCCAACGTCCTGACTTTC.

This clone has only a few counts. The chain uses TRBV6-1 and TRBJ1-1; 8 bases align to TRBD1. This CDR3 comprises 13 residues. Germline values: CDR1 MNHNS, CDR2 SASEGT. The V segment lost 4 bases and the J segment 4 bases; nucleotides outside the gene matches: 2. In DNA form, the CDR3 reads TGTGCCAGCAGTGGACAGGGGACCACTGAAGCTTTCTTT. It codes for CASSGQGTTEAFF.

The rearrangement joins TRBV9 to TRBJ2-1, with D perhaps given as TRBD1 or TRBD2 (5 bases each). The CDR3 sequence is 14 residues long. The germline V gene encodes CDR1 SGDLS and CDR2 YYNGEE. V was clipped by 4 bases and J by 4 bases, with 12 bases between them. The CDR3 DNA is TGTGCCAGCAGCCCCGGGACGGAGTACAATGAGCAGTTCTTC. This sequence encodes CASSPGTEYNEQFF.

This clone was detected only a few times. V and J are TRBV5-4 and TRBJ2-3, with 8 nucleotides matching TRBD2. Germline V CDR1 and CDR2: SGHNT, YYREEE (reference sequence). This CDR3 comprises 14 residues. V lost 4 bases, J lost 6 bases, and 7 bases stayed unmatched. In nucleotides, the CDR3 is TGTGCCAGCAGCGTCACTAGCGGACGGGATACGCAGTATTTT. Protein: CASSVTSGRDTQYF.

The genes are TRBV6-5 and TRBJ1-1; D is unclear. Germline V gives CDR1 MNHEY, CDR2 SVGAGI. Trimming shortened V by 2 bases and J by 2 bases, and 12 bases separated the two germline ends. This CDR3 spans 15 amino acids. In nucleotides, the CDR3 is TGTGCCAGCAGTTACGAAGCCAACCTAAACACTGAAGCTTTCTTT. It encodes CASSYEANLNTEAFF.

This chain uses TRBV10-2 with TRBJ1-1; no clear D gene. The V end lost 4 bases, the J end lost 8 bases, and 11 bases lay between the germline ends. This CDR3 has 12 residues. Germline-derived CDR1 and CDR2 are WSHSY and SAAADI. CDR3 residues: CASSGPFSEAFF. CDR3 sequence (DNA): TGCGCCAGCAGTGGGCCCTTTAGCGAAGCTTTCTTT.

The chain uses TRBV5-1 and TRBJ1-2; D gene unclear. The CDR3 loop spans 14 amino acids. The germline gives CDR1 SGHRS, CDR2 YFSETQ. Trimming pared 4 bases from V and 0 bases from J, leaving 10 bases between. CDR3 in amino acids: CASSPDGANYGYTF. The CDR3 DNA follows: TGCGCCAGCAGCCCCGACGGAGCTAACTATGGCTACACCTTC.

The CDR3 DNA reads TGTGCCAGCAGCCAACGACCGGGACAGGGGATGTCTGAAGCTTTCTTT. It codes for CASSQRPGQGMSEAFF. The J gene is TRBJ1-1, the V gene TRBV11-2, with TRBD1 matching 10 bases. The CDR3 is 16 residues long. Germline CDR1 and CDR2: SGHAT and FQNNGV. Germline trimming cut 5 bases from V and 6 bases from J; bases unmatched to any gene: 12.

CDR3 DNA sequence: TGTGCCAGCAGCAGCCGGGACAGGCGGACCTCTGGGGCCAACGTCCTGACTTTC. Amino acids: CASSSRDRRTSGANVLTF. This sequence joins TRBV7-8 and TRBJ2-6, with 8 bases that match TRBD1. CDR3 length: 18 residues. V was pared by 5 bases and J by 0 bases, with 9 bases of the junction left unmatched. Per the germline V gene, CDR1 is SGHVS and CDR2 is FQNEAQ.

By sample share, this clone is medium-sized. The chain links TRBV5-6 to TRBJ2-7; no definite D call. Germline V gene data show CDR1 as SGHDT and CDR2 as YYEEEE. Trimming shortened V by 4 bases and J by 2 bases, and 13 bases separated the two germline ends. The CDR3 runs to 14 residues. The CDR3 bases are TGTGCCAGCAGCCGTTTGGGCCTAACCTACGAGCAGTACTTC. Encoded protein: CASSRLGLTYEQYF.

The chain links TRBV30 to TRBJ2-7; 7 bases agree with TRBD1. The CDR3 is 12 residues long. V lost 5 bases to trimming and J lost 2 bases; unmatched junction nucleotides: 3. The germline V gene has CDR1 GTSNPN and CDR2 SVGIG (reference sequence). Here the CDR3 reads CAWGDSTYEQYF. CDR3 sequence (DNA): TGTGCCTGGGGGGACAGCACCTACGAGCAGTACTTC.

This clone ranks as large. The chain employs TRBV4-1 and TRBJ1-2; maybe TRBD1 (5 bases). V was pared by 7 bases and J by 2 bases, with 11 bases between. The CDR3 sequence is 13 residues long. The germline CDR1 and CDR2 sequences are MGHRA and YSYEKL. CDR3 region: CASNSQGNYGYTF. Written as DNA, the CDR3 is TGCGCCAGCAACTCGCAGGGAAACTATGGCTACACCTTC.

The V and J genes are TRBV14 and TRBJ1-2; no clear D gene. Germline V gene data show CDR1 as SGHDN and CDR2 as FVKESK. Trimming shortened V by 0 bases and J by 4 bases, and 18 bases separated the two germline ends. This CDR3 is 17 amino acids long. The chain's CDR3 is CASSQEGSRGYSYGYTF. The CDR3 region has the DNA TGTGCCAGCAGCCAAGAAGGCTCCCGGGGTTATAGCTATGGCTACACCTTC.

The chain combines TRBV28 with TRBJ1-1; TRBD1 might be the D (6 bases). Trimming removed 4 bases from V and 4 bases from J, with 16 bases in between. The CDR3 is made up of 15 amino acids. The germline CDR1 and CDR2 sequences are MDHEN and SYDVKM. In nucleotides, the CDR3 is TGTGCCAGCAGTTCCGTTCAGGGGCTGGGCACTGAAGCTTTCTTT. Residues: CASSSVQGLGTEAFF.

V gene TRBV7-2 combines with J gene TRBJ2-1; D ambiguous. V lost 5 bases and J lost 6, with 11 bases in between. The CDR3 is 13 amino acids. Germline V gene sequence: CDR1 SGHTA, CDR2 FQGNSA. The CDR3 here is CASSLRPVNEQFF. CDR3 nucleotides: TGTGCCAGCAGCCTACGCCCGGTCAATGAGCAGTTCTTC.

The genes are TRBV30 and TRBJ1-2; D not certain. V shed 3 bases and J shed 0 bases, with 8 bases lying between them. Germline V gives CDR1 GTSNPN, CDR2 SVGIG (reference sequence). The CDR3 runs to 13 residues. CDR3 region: CAWSVQTNYGYTF. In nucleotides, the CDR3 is TGTGCCTGGAGCGTCCAGACTAACTATGGCTACACCTTC.

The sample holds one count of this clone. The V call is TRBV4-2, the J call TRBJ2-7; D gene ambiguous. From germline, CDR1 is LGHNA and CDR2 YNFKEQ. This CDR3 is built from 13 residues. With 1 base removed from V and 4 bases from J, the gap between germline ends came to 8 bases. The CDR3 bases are TGTGCCAGCAGCCAAGCGATCGGTTACGAGCAGTACTTC. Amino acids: CASSQAIGYEQYF.

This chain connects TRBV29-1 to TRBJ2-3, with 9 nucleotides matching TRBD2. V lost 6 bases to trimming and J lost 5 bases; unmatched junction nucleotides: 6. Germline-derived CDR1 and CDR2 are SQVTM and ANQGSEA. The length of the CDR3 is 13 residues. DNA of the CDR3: TGCAGCGTCGGGCGGGAGGGGGGAGATACGCAGTATTTT. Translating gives CSVGREGGDTQYF.

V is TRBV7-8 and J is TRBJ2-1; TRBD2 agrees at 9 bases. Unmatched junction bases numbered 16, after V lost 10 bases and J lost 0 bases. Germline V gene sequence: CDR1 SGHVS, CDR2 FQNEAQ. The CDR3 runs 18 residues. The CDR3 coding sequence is TGTGCCACCGCGGGCGGGGGGGCCTCAAAGAGCTCCTACAATGAGCAGTTCTTC. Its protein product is CATAGGGASKSSYNEQFF. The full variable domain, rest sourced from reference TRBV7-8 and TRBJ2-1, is GAGVSQSPRYKVAKRGQDVALRCDPISGHVSLFWYQQALGQGPEFLTYFQNEAQLDKSGLPSDRFFAERPEGSVSTLKIQRTQQEDSAVYLCATAGGGASKSSYNEQFFGPGTRLTVL.

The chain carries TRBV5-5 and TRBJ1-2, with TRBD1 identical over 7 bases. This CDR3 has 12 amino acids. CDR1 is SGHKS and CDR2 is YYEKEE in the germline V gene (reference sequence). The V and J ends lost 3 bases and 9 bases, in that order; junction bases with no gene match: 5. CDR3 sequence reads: CASSSRQGSYTF. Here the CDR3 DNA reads TGTGCCAGCAGCTCTCGACAGGGAAGCTACACCTTC.

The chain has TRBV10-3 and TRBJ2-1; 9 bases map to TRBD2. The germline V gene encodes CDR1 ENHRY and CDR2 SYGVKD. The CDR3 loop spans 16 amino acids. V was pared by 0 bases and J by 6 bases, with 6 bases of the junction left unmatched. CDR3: CAISESREGIRNEQFF. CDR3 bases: TGTGCCATCAGTGAGTCGCGGGAGGGCATCCGCAATGAGCAGTTCTTC.

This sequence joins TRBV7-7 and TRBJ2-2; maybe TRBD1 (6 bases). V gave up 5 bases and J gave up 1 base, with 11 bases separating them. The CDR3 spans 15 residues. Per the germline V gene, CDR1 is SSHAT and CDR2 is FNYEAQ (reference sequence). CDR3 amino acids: CASSLGQMNTGELFF. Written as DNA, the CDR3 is TGTGCCAGCAGCCTGGGACAAATGAACACCGGGGAGCTGTTTTTT.

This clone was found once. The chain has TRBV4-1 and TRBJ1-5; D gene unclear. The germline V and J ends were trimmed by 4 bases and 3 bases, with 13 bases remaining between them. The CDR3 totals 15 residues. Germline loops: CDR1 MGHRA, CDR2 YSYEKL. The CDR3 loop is CASSLRHGFNQPQHF. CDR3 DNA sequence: TGCGCCAGCAGCCTGCGACATGGGTTCAATCAGCCCCAGCATTTT.

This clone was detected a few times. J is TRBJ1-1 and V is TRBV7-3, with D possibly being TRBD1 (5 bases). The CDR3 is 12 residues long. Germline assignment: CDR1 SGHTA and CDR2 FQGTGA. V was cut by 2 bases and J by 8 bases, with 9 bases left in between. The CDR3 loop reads CASSLPGREAFF. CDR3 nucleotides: TGTGCCAGCAGCTTACCGGGACGGGAAGCTTTCTTT.